One sample yielded the 32 T cell receptor beta chains listed below, sequenced in a study of blood T cell repertoires in COVID-19. Sequenced by immunoSEQ multiplex PCR; TCRdb stores in-frame clones only, minus some. The sample yields approximately 260,000 clones, about nine tenths seen once. Material for sequencing was peripheral blood. Receptor source: a man aged 60 to 69 who had recovered from COVID-19.

The chain employs TRBV9 and TRBJ1-3; D unclear. V lost 0 bases and J 7 bases, leaving 17 bases between the germline ends. Germline loops: CDR1 SGDLS, CDR2 YYNGEE. The CDR3 is made up of 16 amino acids. DNA for the CDR3: TGTGCCAGCAGCGTAGATGAAGTCAGAACGGGGAACACCATATATTTT. The encoded protein is CASSVDEVRTGNTIYF.

The V call is TRBV6-5, the J call TRBJ2-7, with TRBD1 as a possible D gene (6 bases). The germline V and J ends were trimmed by 8 bases and 7 bases, with 18 bases remaining between them. Germline CDR1 is MNHEY and CDR2 is SVGAGI. This CDR3 has 13 amino acids. The CDR3 loop is CASRYRRGGEQYF. CDR3 bases: TGTGCCAGCCGATATAGAAGAGGGGGAGAGCAGTACTTC.

This chain joins TRBV3-1 (or the pseudogene TRBV3-2) and TRBJ1-2, with a possible D match to TRBD1 (6 bases). The CDR3 consists of 13 residues. CDR1 LGHDT and CDR2 YNNKEL come from the germline V gene (reference sequence). With 6 bases removed from V and 5 bases from J, the gap between germline ends came to 13 bases. CDR3 sequence reads: CASRNREGYGYTF. CDR3 DNA sequence: TGTGCCAGCAGAAACAGGGAGGGTTATGGCTACACCTTC.

This chain connects TRBV19 to TRBJ1-5; a possible D gene is TRBD1 (6 bases). V lost 3 bases to trimming and J lost 0 bases, with 9 bases between them. The CDR3 is 15 amino acids. Germline-derived CDR1 and CDR2 are LNHDA and SQIVND (reference sequence). Here the CDR3 reads CASSIGTNSNQPQHF. The CDR3 region has the DNA TGTGCCAGTAGTATCGGGACAAATAGCAATCAGCCCCAGCATTTT.

The chain carries TRBV28 and TRBJ2-2, with D tentatively TRBD1 (6 bases). Germline assignment: CDR1 MDHEN and CDR2 SYDVKM. The length of the CDR3 is 15 residues. Trimming took 5 bases from V and 6 from J, leaving 16 bases between them. CDR3 DNA sequence: TGTGCCAGCAGTCTCCTTGACAGGTGGCCCGGGGAGCTGTTTTTT. Translation: CASSLLDRWPGELFF.

The V gene is TRBV7-9, the J gene TRBJ2-1; D perhaps matches TRBD1 (6 bases). CDR1 is SEHNR and CDR2 is FQNEAQ in the germline V gene (reference sequence). CDR3 size: 16 residues. V dropped 0 bases and J dropped 10 bases, with 19 bases sitting between them. DNA for the CDR3: TGTGCCAGCAGCTTAGCGACAGGATTAATGGTGGAGGAGCAGTTCTTC. Encoded protein: CASSLATGLMVEEQFF.

J is TRBJ2-3 and V is TRBV5-1; D uncertain. The CDR3 is made up of 14 amino acids. Germline-derived CDR1 and CDR2 are SGHRS and YFSETQ. Trimming left V 0 bases short and J 2 bases short, with 7 bases between. This CDR3 is CASSLVQNTDTQYF. The CDR3 DNA follows: TGCGCCAGCAGCTTGGTTCAGAACACAGATACGCAGTATTTT. Complete variable domain (other parts from reference TRBV5-1 and TRBJ2-3): KAGVTQTPRYLIKTRGQQVTLSCSPISGHRSVSWYQQTPGQGLQFLFEYFSETQRNKGNFPGRFSGRQFSNSRSEMNVSTLELGDSALYLCASSLVQNTDTQYFGPGTRLTVL.

As for this clone: In the same sample, other DNA sequences code for this CDR3. This chain joins TRBV9 and TRBJ1-1; no firm D call. Germline V gives CDR1 SGDLS, CDR2 YYNGEE. Trimming stripped 0 bases from V and 4 bases from J, with 7 bases between. The CDR3 runs 13 residues. CDR3 region: CASSVDRGTEAFF. The CDR3 coding sequence is TGTGCCAGCAGCGTAGACCGGGGCACTGAAGCTTTCTTT.

This chain uses TRBV15 with TRBJ2-7, with TRBD1 identical over 9 bases. Germline V gene data show CDR1 as LNHNV and CDR2 as YYDKDF (reference sequence). This CDR3 region has 14 residues. V lost 6 bases, J lost 4 bases, and 7 bases stayed unmatched. The DNA for the CDR3 is TGTGCCACCAGGGTGGACAGGGGAGGGTACGAGCAGTACGTC. It translates to CATRVDRGGYEQYV.

The chain uses TRBV20-1 and TRBJ1-5, with D possibly being TRBD1 (6 bases). V lost 3 bases to trimming and J lost 7 bases, with 13 bases between them. CDR3 size: 13 residues. Germline CDR1 and CDR2: DFQATT and SNEGSKA (reference sequence). The CDR3 bases are TGCAGTGCTAGTTATCCACAGGGACAGCCCCAGCATTTT. Translated, it gives CSASYPQGQPQHF.

J is TRBJ2-5 and V is TRBV5-1; D is possibly TRBD1 (5 bases). V dropped 1 base and J dropped 1 base, with 11 bases sitting between them. The CDR3 extends over 15 amino acids. Germline V gene lookup returns CDR1 SGHRS and CDR2 YFSETQ. CDR3 DNA sequence: TGCGCCAGCAGCTTGACTGACAGCCTCCAAGAGACCCAGTACTTC. This encodes CASSLTDSLQETQYF. The variable domain in full, completed from reference TRBV5-1 and TRBJ2-5, reads KAGVTQTPRYLIKTRGQQVTLSCSPISGHRSVSWYQQTPGQGLQFLFEYFSETQRNKGNFPGRFSGRQFSNSRSEMNVSTLELGDSALYLCASSLTDSLQETQYFGPGTRLLVL.

V and J are TRBV7-9 and TRBJ2-7; a weak D match, TRBD1 (6 bases). V lost 5 bases to trimming and J lost 6 bases, with 23 bases between them. Germline CDR1 reads SEHNR; CDR2 reads FQNEAQ (reference sequence). The CDR3 length is 16 residues. The DNA for the CDR3 is TGTGCCAGCAGCCTTCACGGCAGGGGAAAGGTCGGCGAGCAGTACTTC. Translating gives CASSLHGRGKVGEQYF.

The chain uses TRBV25-1 and TRBJ1-3, with D maybe TRBD1 (6 bases). The CDR3 runs 16 residues. V lost 2 bases and J lost 6, with 17 bases in between. Germline CDR1 and CDR2: MGHDK and SYGVNS. CDR3 sequence (DNA): TGTGCCAGCAGTGAAGGGGGGGCAGGCGGTTTAAACACCATATATTTT. It codes for CASSEGGAGGLNTIYF.

The chain couples TRBV11-2 to TRBJ2-1, with 10 bases fitting TRBD2. This CDR3 contains 15 residues. CDR1 is SGHAT and CDR2 is FQNNGV in the germline V gene. Trimming removed 5 bases from V and 11 bases from J; junction bases left unmatched: 12. CDR3 residues: CASSAISGGFPKQFF. The CDR3, as DNA: TGTGCCAGCAGCGCAATTAGCGGGGGGTTTCCCAAGCAGTTCTTC.

The chain has TRBV18 and TRBJ1-5, with 9 nucleotides matching TRBD1. CDR3 length equals 15 residues. The V and J ends lost 6 bases and 7 bases, in that order; junction bases with no gene match: 10. Per germline, CDR1 KGHSH and CDR2 LQKENI. CDR3 DNA sequence: TGTGCCAGCTCTACCGGGACAGGGAATCGCCAGCCCCAGCATTTT. This encodes CASSTGTGNRQPQHF.

The chain carries TRBV5-5 and TRBJ1-2; 9 bases map to TRBD1. Germline V gene sequence: CDR1 SGHKS, CDR2 YYEKEE (reference sequence). CDR3 length: 14 amino acids. V shed 5 bases, J shed 2 bases, and the junction held 4 bases outside the gene matches. CDR3 loop: CASRLTGGNYGYTF. The CDR3 nucleotides read TGTGCCAGCAGACTGACAGGGGGAAACTATGGCTACACCTTC.

This rearrangement joins TRBV30 to TRBJ1-6, with D unclear. Trimming pared 3 bases from V and 10 bases from J, leaving 10 bases between. The CDR3 is made up of 12 amino acids. Germline values: CDR1 GTSNPN, CDR2 SVGIG (reference sequence). The CDR3 here is CAWRGTPSPLHF. CDR3 DNA sequence: TGTGCCTGGAGGGGCACCCCCTCACCCCTCCACTTT.

This clone was seen a single time. The CDR3 DNA follows: TGTGCCTGGAGTGTATCAGTGGGGGGACAGCCCCAGCATTTT. It is translated as CAWSVSVGGQPQHF. The chain carries TRBV30 and TRBJ1-5; maybe TRBD1 (5 bases). V was shortened by 0 bases and J by 7 bases, with 13 bases between the two germline ends. The germline V gene encodes CDR1 GTSNPN and CDR2 SVGIG (reference sequence). The CDR3 loop spans 14 amino acids.

V usage is TRBV4-1 and J usage is TRBJ2-7, with D maybe TRBD1 (6 bases). The germline V gene has CDR1 MGHRA and CDR2 YSYEKL. V lost 4 bases to trimming and J lost 5 bases, with 9 bases between them. This CDR3 comprises 12 residues. CDR3 sequence (DNA): TGCGCCAGCAGCCCGCAGGGGAACGAGCAGTACTTC. Its protein product is CASSPQGNEQYF.

The chain uses TRBV2 and TRBJ2-6, with 8 positions matching TRBD1. The CDR3 is 17 amino acids. Germline lookup yields CDR1 SNHLY and CDR2 FYNNEI. The V segment lost 8 bases and the J segment 0 bases; nucleotides outside the gene matches: 9. In nucleotides, the CDR3 is TGTGCCAGCGTGAGAGGGACAGGCAACTCTGGGGCCAACGTCCTGACTTTC. Amino acid sequence: CASVRGTGNSGANVLTF.

Remarks on this clone: The same CDR3 can be traced to other DNA sequences in this sample. V and J are TRBV5-1 and TRBJ1-1, with D possibly TRBD1 on 5 matching bases. Germline CDR1 reads SGHRS; CDR2 reads YFSETQ. Trimming pared 0 bases from V and 4 bases from J, leaving 10 bases between. The CDR3 runs to 14 residues. CDR3 residues: CASSLEGRGTEAFF. CDR3 in DNA: TGCGCCAGCAGCTTGGAAGGGAGGGGCACTGAAGCTTTCTTT. The complete variable domain, with remaining parts taken from reference TRBV5-1 and TRBJ1-1, reads KAGVTQTPRYLIKTRGQQVTLSCSPISGHRSVSWYQQTPGQGLQFLFEYFSETQRNKGNFPGRFSGRQFSNSRSEMNVSTLELGDSALYLCASSLEGRGTEAFFGQGTRLTVV.

This chain links TRBV6-5 with TRBJ1-2; TRBD1 is a possible D gene (5 bases). This CDR3 has 14 residues. Germline values: CDR1 MNHEY, CDR2 SVGAGI. V gave up 6 bases and J gave up 0 bases, with 11 bases separating them. The CDR3 loop is CASRPAGSNYGYTF. The DNA of the CDR3 is TGTGCCAGCAGACCCGCAGGGTCTAACTATGGCTACACCTTC.

The table lists this clone with a count of one. J is TRBJ1-5 and V is TRBV6-5; TRBD1 is a possible D gene (5 bases). The CDR3 runs to 13 residues. Germline V CDR1 and CDR2: MNHEY, SVGAGI. Trimming took off 6 bases at V and 6 bases at J, with 12 bases between the two ends. The CDR3 loop is CASSPGGSQPQHF. The CDR3 DNA is TGTGCCAGCAGCCCCGGGGGTTCTCAGCCCCAGCATTTT.

The chain couples TRBV18 to TRBJ1-2; D is ambiguous. Germline values: CDR1 KGHSH, CDR2 LQKENI. Trimming took off 2 bases at V and 6 bases at J, with 10 bases between the two ends. The CDR3 runs 13 residues. CDR3 loop: CASSPVESDGYTF. CDR3 bases: TGTGCCAGCTCACCAGTAGAGTCCGATGGCTACACCTTC.

There are a few counts of this clone. The V call is TRBV4-2, the J call TRBJ2-3; D is perhaps TRBD1 (5 bases). The V gene lost 0 bases and the J gene lost 5 bases, with 12 bases spanning the gap. The germline V gene encodes CDR1 LGHNA and CDR2 YNFKEQ. The CDR3 has 15 amino acids. The CDR3 nucleotides read TGTGCCAGCAGCCAAGAAATGGGGCTTAAAGATACGCAGTATTTT. Protein sequence: CASSQEMGLKDTQYF.

This chain uses TRBV6-5 with TRBJ2-2; 7 positions match TRBD2. CDR3 length equals 15 residues. CDR1 and CDR2 (germline): MNHEY, SVGAGI. Unmatched junction bases numbered 3, after V lost 0 bases and J lost 5 bases. CDR3 amino acids: CASSYSGGETGELFF. CDR3 DNA sequence: TGTGCCAGCAGTTACTCGGGGGGGGAGACCGGGGAGCTGTTTTTT.

V is TRBV4-1 and J is TRBJ2-7, with 8 bases fitting TRBD1. The CDR3 loop spans 16 amino acids. CDR1 and CDR2 (germline): MGHRA, YSYEKL. The junction had 8 bases not matched to a gene; V was cut back by 0 bases and J by 4 bases. CDR3 coding DNA: TGCGCCAGCAGCCAAGATGGCGCAGGGGGCCTTTACGAGCAGTACTTC. Protein sequence: CASSQDGAGGLYEQYF.

As DNA, the CDR3 is TGCGCCAGCAGCTTGGGATTCTCCGGGAGGGTAGAGACCCAGTACTTC. Amino acids: CASSLGFSGRVETQYF. The chain employs TRBV5-1 and TRBJ2-5; 8 bases are a match to TRBD2. CDR3 size: 16 residues. Germline CDR1 reads SGHRS; CDR2 reads YFSETQ. Germline trimming cut 0 bases from V and 4 bases from J; bases unmatched to any gene: 8.

J is TRBJ2-2 and V is TRBV6-5; D gene unclear. CDR3 size: 11 residues. Trimming removed 7 bases at V and 5 bases at J, with 5 bases between. CDR1 is MNHEY and CDR2 is SVGAGI in the germline V gene. The CDR3 sequence is CASMRTGELFF. CDR3 bases: TGTGCCAGCATGAGAACCGGGGAGCTGTTTTTT.

V gene TRBV24-1 combines with J gene TRBJ2-2; the match to TRBD2 covers 13 bases. The CDR3 has 19 residues. Germline-derived CDR1 and CDR2 are KGHDR and SFDVKD. V lost 4 bases and J lost 0; bases outside the gene matches: 7. CDR3 region: CATSDRGLAGASNTGELFF. The CDR3 coding sequence is TGTGCCACCAGTGACCGAGGACTAGCGGGGGCGTCGAACACCGGGGAGCTGTTTTTT.

J is TRBJ1-1 and V is TRBV5-1; 7 nucleotides agree with TRBD1. The CDR3 contains 16 residues. Looked up from germline, CDR1 is SGHRS and CDR2 is YFSETQ. The junction had 11 bases not matched to a gene; V was cut back by 4 bases and J by 2 bases. For the CDR3, the DNA is TGCGCCAGCAGCCCCGTATACAGGGGAGGAAACACTGAAGCTTTCTTT. Translation: CASSPVYRGGNTEAFF.

V is TRBV10-3 and J is TRBJ2-6, with 7 nucleotides matching TRBD1. Germline V gene sequence: CDR1 ENHRY, CDR2 SYGVKD. With V trimmed by 6 bases and J by 1 base, 9 bases remained unmatched. CDR3 size: 17 residues. The CDR3, as DNA: TGTGCCATCAGGTCGGACAGGATTTTATCTGGGGCCAACGTCCTGACTTTC. This encodes CAIRSDRILSGANVLTF.